This T cell receptor beta chain was sequenced during a study of shared clonotypes between healthy human individuals. As for this clone: Its antigen is unidentified.

Germline V gives CDR1 SGHNT, CDR2 YYREEE (reference sequence). This CDR3 has 14 residues. Trimming at V came to 0 bases and at J to 5 bases, leaving 4 bases not matched to a gene. Sequenced by immunoSEQ multiplex PCR; TCRdb stores in-frame clones only, minus some. The table includes about 1.5 million clones, about 98% detected once. Study-wide results and caveats: Sharing across four donors was highest in naive CD4 (roughly 5%) and lowest in memory CD8 (around 0.4%).

The rearrangement links TRBV5-4 to TRBJ2-5; 7 positions agree with TRBD2. The source is a man between 25 and 39 years old in good health. The sequenced sample was naive CD4+ T cells sorted from blood. The subset denotes: CD45RA+ positively selected. The CDR3 spells CASSLGLAVETQYF. In DNA form, the CDR3 reads TGTGCCAGCAGCTTGGGTCTAGCGGTGGAGACCCAGTACTTC. Based on the CDR3 plus reference TRBV5-4 and TRBJ2-5, the full variable domain is ETGVTQSPTHLIKTRGQQVTLRCSSQSGHNTVSWYQQALGQGPQFIFQYYREEENGRGNFPPRFSGLQFPNYSSELNVNALELDDSALYLCASSLGLAVETQYFGPGTRLLVL.